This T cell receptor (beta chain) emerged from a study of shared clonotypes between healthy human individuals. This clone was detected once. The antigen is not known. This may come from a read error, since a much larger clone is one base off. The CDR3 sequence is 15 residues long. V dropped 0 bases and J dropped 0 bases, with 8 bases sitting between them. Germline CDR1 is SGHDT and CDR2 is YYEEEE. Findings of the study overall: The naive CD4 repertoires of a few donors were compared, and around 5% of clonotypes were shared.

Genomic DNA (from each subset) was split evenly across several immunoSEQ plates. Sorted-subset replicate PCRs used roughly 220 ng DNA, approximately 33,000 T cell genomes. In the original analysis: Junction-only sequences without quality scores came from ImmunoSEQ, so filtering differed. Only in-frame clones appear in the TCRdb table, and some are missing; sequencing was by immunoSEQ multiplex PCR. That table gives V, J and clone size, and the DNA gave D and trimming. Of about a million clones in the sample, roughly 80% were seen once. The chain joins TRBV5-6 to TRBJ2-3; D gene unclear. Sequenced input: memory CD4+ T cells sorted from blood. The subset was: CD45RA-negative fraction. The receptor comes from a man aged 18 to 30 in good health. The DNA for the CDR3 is TGTGCCAGCAGCTTGGCCGGGCTGAGCACAGATACGCAGTATTTT. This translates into CASSLAGLSTDTQYF. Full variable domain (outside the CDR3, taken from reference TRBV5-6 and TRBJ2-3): DAGVTQSPTHLIKTRGQQVTLRCSPKSGHDTVSWYQQALGQGPQFIFQYYEEEERQRGNFPDRFSGHQFPNYSSELNVNALLLGDSALYLCASSLAGLSTDTQYFGPGTRLTVL.